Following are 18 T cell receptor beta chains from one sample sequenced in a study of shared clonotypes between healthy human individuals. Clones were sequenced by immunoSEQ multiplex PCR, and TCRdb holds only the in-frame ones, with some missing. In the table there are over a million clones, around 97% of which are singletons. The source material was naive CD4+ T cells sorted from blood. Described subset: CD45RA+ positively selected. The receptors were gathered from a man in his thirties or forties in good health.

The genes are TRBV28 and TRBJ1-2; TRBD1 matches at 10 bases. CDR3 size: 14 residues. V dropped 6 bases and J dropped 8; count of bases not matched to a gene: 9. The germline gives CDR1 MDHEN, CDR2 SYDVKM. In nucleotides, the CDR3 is TGTGCCAGCAGGGGGACAGGGGTCCTATACGGCTACACCTTC. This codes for CASRGTGVLYGYTF.

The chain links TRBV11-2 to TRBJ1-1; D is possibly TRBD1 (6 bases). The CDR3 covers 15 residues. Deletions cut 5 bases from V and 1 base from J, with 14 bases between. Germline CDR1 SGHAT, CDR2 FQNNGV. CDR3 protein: CASSEGGQSNTEAFF. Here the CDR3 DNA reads TGTGCCAGCAGCGAGGGGGGACAATCGAACACTGAAGCTTTCTTT.

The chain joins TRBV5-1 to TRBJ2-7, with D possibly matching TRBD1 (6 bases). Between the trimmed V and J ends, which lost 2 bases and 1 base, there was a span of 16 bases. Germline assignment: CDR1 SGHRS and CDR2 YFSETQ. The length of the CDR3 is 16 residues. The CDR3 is CASSFDRAGASYEQYF. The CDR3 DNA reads TGCGCCAGCAGCTTTGACCGGGCAGGGGCTTCCTACGAGCAGTACTTC.

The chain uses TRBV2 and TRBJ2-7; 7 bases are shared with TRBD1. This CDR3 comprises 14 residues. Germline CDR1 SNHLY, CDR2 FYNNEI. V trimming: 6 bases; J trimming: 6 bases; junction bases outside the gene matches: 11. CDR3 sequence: CASRVTGHQFEQYF. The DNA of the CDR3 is TGTGCCAGCAGAGTGACAGGGCATCAGTTCGAGCAGTACTTC.

CDR3 loop: CASGEQGLQETQYF. DNA of the CDR3: TGTGCCAGCGGGGAACAGGGTCTACAAGAGACCCAGTACTTC. The chain uses TRBV2 and TRBJ2-5; possible D gene TRBD1, 6 bases. This CDR3 has 14 residues. V was shortened by 8 bases and J by 2 bases, with 15 bases between the two germline ends. Germline-derived CDR1 and CDR2 are SNHLY and FYNNEI.

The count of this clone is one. CDR3: CASTIPGGTGLAEQFF. Here the CDR3 DNA reads TGCGCCAGCACCATCCCCGGAGGGACAGGGCTGGCTGAGCAGTTCTTC. V is TRBV10-2 and J is TRBJ2-1; TRBD1 matches 9 bases. Germline loops: CDR1 WSHSY, CDR2 SAAADI. CDR3 size: 16 residues. The J segment lost 9 bases and the V segment lost 7 bases, leaving 16 bases of the junction unmatched.

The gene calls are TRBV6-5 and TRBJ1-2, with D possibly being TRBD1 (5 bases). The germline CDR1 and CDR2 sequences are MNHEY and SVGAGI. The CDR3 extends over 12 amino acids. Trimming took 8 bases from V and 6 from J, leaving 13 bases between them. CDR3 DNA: TGTGCCAGCCGCCAGGGAGTCCATGGCTACACCTTC. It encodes CASRQGVHGYTF.

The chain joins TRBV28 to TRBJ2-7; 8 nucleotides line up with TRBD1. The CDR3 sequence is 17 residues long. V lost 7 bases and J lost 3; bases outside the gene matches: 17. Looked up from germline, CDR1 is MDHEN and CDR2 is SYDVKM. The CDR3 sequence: CASKLTGEPISNYEQYF. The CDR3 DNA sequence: TGTGCCAGCAAACTGACAGGGGAGCCCATCTCAAACTACGAGCAGTACTTC.

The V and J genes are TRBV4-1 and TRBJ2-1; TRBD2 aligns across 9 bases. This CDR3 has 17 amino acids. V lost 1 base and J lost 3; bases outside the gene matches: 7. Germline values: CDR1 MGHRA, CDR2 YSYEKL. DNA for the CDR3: TGCGCCAGCAGCCAAGGGGTGACTAGCGGAGTCTACAATGAGCAGTTCTTC. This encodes CASSQGVTSGVYNEQFF.

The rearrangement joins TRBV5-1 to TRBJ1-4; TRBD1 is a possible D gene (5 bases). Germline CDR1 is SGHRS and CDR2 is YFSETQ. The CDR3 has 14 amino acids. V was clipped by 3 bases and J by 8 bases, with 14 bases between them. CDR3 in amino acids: CASSYGGGGEKLFF. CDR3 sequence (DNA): TGCGCCAGCAGCTACGGGGGAGGAGGGGAAAAACTGTTTTTT.

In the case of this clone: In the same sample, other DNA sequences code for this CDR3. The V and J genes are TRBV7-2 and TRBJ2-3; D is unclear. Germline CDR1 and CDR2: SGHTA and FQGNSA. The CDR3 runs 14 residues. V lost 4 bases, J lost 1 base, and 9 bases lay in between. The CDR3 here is CASSSTPGTDTQYF. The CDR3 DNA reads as TGTGCCAGCAGCTCCACCCCCGGCACAGATACGCAGTATTTT.

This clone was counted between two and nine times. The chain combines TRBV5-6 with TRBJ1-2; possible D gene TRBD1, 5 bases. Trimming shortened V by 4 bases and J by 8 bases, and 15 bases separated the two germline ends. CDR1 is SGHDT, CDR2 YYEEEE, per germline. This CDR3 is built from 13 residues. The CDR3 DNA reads TGTGCCAGCAGCCTACAGGAGGCAGGAGGCTACACCTTC. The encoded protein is CASSLQEAGGYTF.

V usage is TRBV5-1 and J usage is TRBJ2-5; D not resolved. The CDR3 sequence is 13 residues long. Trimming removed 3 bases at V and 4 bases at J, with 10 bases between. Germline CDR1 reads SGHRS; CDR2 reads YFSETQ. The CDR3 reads CASSSGSGETQYF. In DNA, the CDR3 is TGCGCCAGCAGCTCTGGGTCGGGAGAGACCCAGTACTTC.

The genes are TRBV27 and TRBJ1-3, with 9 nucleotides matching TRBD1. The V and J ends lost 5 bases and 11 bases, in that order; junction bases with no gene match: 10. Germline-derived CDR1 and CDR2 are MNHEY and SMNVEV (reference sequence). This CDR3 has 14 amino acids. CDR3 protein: CASSRGTGNFAIYF. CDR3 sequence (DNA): TGTGCCAGCAGTCGTGGGACAGGGAATTTCGCCATATATTTT.

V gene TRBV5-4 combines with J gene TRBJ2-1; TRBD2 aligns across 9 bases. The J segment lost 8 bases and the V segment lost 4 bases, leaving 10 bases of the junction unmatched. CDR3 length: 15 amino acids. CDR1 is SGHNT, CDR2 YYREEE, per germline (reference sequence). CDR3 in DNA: TGTGCCAGCAGCGAACTAGCGGGCGGGGGAGATGAGCAGTTCTTC. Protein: CASSELAGGGDEQFF.

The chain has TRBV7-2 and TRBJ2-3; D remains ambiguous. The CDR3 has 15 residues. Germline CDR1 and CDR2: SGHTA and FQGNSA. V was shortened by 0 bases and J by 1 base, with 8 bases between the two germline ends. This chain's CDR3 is CASSLAGWGTDTQYF. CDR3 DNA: TGTGCCAGCAGCTTAGCGGGATGGGGCACAGATACGCAGTATTTT.

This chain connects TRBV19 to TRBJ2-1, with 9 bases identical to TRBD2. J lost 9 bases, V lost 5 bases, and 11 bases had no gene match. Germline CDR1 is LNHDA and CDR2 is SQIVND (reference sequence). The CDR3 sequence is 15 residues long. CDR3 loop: CASSLLGAREGEQFF. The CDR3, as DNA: TGTGCCAGTAGTCTCCTCGGGGCGCGGGAGGGTGAGCAGTTCTTC.

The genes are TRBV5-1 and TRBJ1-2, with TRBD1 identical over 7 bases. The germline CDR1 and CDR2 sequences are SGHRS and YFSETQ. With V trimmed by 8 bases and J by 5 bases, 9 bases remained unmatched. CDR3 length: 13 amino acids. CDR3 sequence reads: CASTQGEGYGYTF. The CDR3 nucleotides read TGCGCCAGTACCCAGGGGGAAGGATATGGCTACACCTTC.